These 14 T cell receptor beta chains were all obtained from the same sample, sequenced in a study of human T cells and chemical hapten exposure. TCRdb re-derived calls from the RACE reads in MiXCR, one entry per CDR3 protein. The table includes roughly 45,000 distinct CDR3 sequences, 9.3% detected once. Regarding time point: patch test 1, 2 weeks after DPC sensitization. As to treatment: therapeutic diphenylcyclopropenone sensitization with weekly scalp DPC. The source was whole blood, collected in connection with sensitization to the hapten diphenylcyclopropenone (DPC). The receptors here all came from a woman aged 45 to 65 with alopecia areata. Some clones in this sample may be carry-over from other donors' samples.

This clonotype was counted many times. The chain has TRBV7-7 and TRBJ2-1; 13 bases align to TRBD2. CDR3 length: 17 residues. Germline trimming cut 5 bases from V and 9 bases from J; bases unmatched to any gene: 13. Germline V CDR1 and CDR2: SSHAT, FNYEAQ (reference sequence). CDR3 in amino acids: CASSPTQLAGGPSEQFF. As DNA, the CDR3 is TGTGCCAGCAGCCCCACCCAACTAGCGGGAGGGCCCAGTGAGCAGTTCTTC.

At least ten counts were recorded for this clonotype. The chain combines TRBV7-8 with TRBJ1-5, with no clear D. V lost 5 bases and J lost 7, with 24 bases in between. CDR3 size: 17 residues. Germline lookup yields CDR1 SGHVS and CDR2 FQNEAQ. The CDR3 DNA reads as TGTGCCAGCAGCCCCTCCCTCGAGACCGTAAAGAAACAGCCCCAGCATTTT. Its translation: CASSPSLETVKKQPQHF.

This clonotype was recorded at least ten times. The chain recombines TRBV28 with TRBJ1-4, with a possible D match to TRBD1 (5 bases). The CDR3 sequence is 14 residues long. Germline CDR1 is MDHEN and CDR2 is SYDVKM. The germline V and J ends were trimmed by 7 bases and 5 bases, with 14 bases remaining between them. The CDR3 region has the DNA TGTGCCAGCACCCATCGGGACGTAAATGAAAAACTGTTTTTT. Translated, it gives CASTHRDVNEKLFF.

This clonotype has more than one count but fewer than ten. The J gene is TRBJ2-1, the V gene TRBV12-3 or TRBV12-4; TRBD1 is a possible D gene (6 bases). V was shortened by 3 bases and J by 6 bases, with 15 bases between the two germline ends. The CDR3 sequence is 15 residues long. For the CDR3, the DNA is TGTGCCAGCAGTTTCGTACAGGGTGGGTCCAATGAGCAGTTCTTC. It encodes CASSFVQGGSNEQFF.

At least ten counts were recorded for this clonotype. The chain carries TRBV5-1 and TRBJ2-5; D is possibly TRBD2 (6 bases). The V gene lost 3 bases and the J gene lost 5 bases, with 14 bases spanning the gap. The CDR3 is 14 amino acids. CDR1 is SGHRS, CDR2 YFSETQ, per germline. This CDR3 reads CASSSGRLTETQYF. The CDR3 DNA reads TGCGCCAGCAGCTCCGGGAGATTGACGGAGACCCAGTACTTC.

This clonotype was seen at least ten times. The chain employs TRBV6-6 and TRBJ2-1; 8 positions match TRBD2. The CDR3 length is 17 residues. Looked up from germline, CDR1 is MNHNY and CDR2 is SVGAGI (reference sequence). Trimming removed 5 bases from V and 3 bases from J; junction bases left unmatched: 12. The CDR3 DNA sequence: TGTGCCAGCAGTCGGCCAGCGGGAGAGATCTTCTACAATGAGCAGTTCTTC. Protein: CASSRPAGEIFYNEQFF.

This clonotype has a count of ten or more. V gene TRBV7-8 combines with J gene TRBJ2-1, with a possible D match to TRBD1 (6 bases). The CDR3 covers 18 residues. Germline V gene sequence: CDR1 SGHVS, CDR2 FQNEAQ. V was cut by 3 bases and J by 2 bases, with 20 bases left in between. CDR3 bases: TGTGCCAGCAGCTTTCGACCGGGACAAGGAGCCACCTACAATGAGCAGTTCTTC. Amino acids: CASSFRPGQGATYNEQFF.

This clonotype came up many times. The rearrangement links TRBV18 to TRBJ1-2, with TRBD1 matching 7 bases. The length of the CDR3 is 15 residues. Per the germline V gene, CDR1 is KGHSH and CDR2 is LQKENI. The V and J ends lost 4 bases and 3 bases, in that order; junction bases with no gene match: 8. The CDR3 protein is CASSLSRDSHYGYTF. CDR3 bases: TGTGCCAGCTCACTCAGCCGGGACAGTCACTATGGCTACACCTTC.

There are many counts of this clonotype. The CDR3: CASSSPTGDRQPQHF. DNA for the CDR3: TGTGCCAGCAGTTCGCCGACAGGGGACCGTCAGCCCCAGCATTTT. This chain uses TRBV28 with TRBJ1-5; 8 positions agree with TRBD1. Germline V gene data show CDR1 as MDHEN and CDR2 as SYDVKM. V gave up 4 bases and J gave up 6 bases; unmatched junction bases: 8. The CDR3 has 15 amino acids.

This clonotype was counted ten times or more. As DNA, the CDR3 is TGTGCCATCCGAGGGACAGAAGAGACTGAGCAGTTCTTC. Protein product: CAIRGTEETEQFF. This chain joins TRBV10-3 and TRBJ2-1; 7 nucleotides line up with TRBD1. With 8 bases clipped from V and 9 bases from J, the junction kept 10 bases outside the gene matches. CDR1 is ENHRY, CDR2 SYGVKD, per germline. This CDR3 region has 13 residues.

This clonotype occurred many times. The chain couples TRBV10-2 to TRBJ2-3; 7 nucleotides line up with TRBD1. The ends lost 7 bases at V and 4 bases at J; junction bases unmatched: 14. CDR3 size: 16 residues. CDR1 and CDR2 from the germline V gene are WSHSY and SAAADI. CDR3 sequence (DNA): TGCGCCAGCAAAGAAGCGCTACAGGGGTTGCCAGATACGCAGTATTTT. Translating it yields CASKEALQGLPDTQYF.

In its sample, this clonotype was seen many times. V is TRBV12-3 or TRBV12-4 and J is TRBJ2-3; 13 bases match TRBD2. The trim removed 6 bases at V and 6 bases at J, leaving 9 bases unmatched. The CDR3 runs to 16 residues. The CDR3 coding sequence is TGTGCCAGCAGAAGGGGGACTAGCGGGACAGGGGATACGCAGTATTTT. Protein product: CASRRGTSGTGDTQYF.

This clonotype was counted many times. This chain joins TRBV29-1 and TRBJ1-2, with D unresolved. The CDR3 loop spans 13 amino acids. Trimming pared 4 bases from V and 4 bases from J, leaving 13 bases between. The germline V gene has CDR1 SQVTM and CDR2 ANQGSEA. DNA for the CDR3: TGCAGCGTTGGGTCGTCCTTGGCCTATGGCTACACCTTC. Its protein is CSVGSSLAYGYTF.

The chain employs TRBV29-1 and TRBJ1-2; TRBD1 matches at 10 bases. Per the germline V gene, CDR1 is SQVTM and CDR2 is ANQGSEA. This CDR3 is built from 14 residues. V gave up 7 bases and J gave up 7 bases; unmatched junction bases: 12. This CDR3 reads CSDMDRGSPSGYTF. DNA for the CDR3: TGCAGCGATATGGACAGGGGGTCTCCTAGTGGCTACACCTTC. Filled out from reference TRBV29-1 and TRBJ1-2, the complete variable domain reads SAVISQKPSRDICQRGTSLTIQCQVDSQVTMMFWYRQQPGQSLTLIATANQGSEATYESGFVIDKFPISRPNLTFSTLTVSNMSPEDSSIYLCSDMDRGSPSGYTFGSGTRLTVV.